This T cell receptor (beta chain) was sequenced in a study of blood T cell repertoires in COVID-19. For the study at large: The analysed material was cDNA or gDNA that came from T cells, B-cell-depleted T cells, or PBMCs.

The authors' processing: Reference gene primer amplification gave nucleated cell count estimates. Profiling relied on immunoSEQ multiplex PCR, and the TCRdb table lists in-frame clones only, not all of them. V and J calls and clone size come straight from that table; D and trimming were deduced from the DNA. Of approximately 230,000 clones in the sample, 87% are singletons; the top ten hold about 6.3%. The participants were between about 18 and 90 years old and came from under 25 US areas. The sequenced material came from PBMCs or T cells enriched from blood (not recorded which). This clonotype originated in a woman in her 30s with acute COVID-19.

CDR3 bases: TGTGCCAGCAGCTTAGAGGGAGGGAGTTACGAGCAGTACTTC. It yields the protein CASSLEGGSYEQYF. The rearrangement uses TRBV7-6 and TRBJ2-7; 7 nucleotides align to TRBD2. Trimming removed 1 base from V and 4 bases from J; junction bases left unmatched: 4. Germline CDR1 SGHVS, CDR2 FNYEAQ. The CDR3 extends over 14 amino acids.